This passage covers 21 T cell receptor beta chains from one sample sequenced in a study of cytotoxic CD8 clonotypes in ibrutinib-treated CLL (dated by TCRdb to about 2021). Library creation used the immunoSEQ multiplex PCR assay. TCRdb stores this immuneACCESS table with in-frame sequences only. Part of the clones is absent; in the studies checked, under half of the shortfall reflects unresolved V genes, and no reason is known for the rest. Across this sample there are some 140,000 clones, with 79% seen only once. Around 13% of the sample lies in the top ten. According to the study, the label for this sample's time point signals: about a year on ibrutinib. Material: PBMCs, obtained after 12 months of ibrutinib treatment. The origin of the receptors is a human donor with chronic lymphocytic leukemia.

The chain has TRBV5-6 and TRBJ2-7; D is uncertain. Trimming took 2 bases from V and 3 from J, leaving 9 bases between them. This CDR3 has 13 residues. Looked up from germline, CDR1 is SGHDT and CDR2 is YYEEEE. CDR3 nucleotide sequence: TGTGCCAGCAGCTTCACGGAGTTCTACGAGCAGTACTTC. Its protein product is CASSFTEFYEQYF.

The chain uses TRBV2 and TRBJ2-7, with 9 nucleotides matching TRBD1. Germline V gene data show CDR1 as SNHLY and CDR2 as FYNNEI. The CDR3 is 14 residues long. With V trimmed by 5 bases and J by 2 bases, 4 bases remained unmatched. In DNA form, the CDR3 reads TGTGCCAGCAGTTCAAGACAGGGGGCCTACGAGCAGTACTTC. Amino acid sequence: CASSSRQGAYEQYF.

Remarks on this clone: At one end the junction does not follow the germline gene, possibly because of a read error. In DNA, the CDR3 is TGTGCCACCAGCAGAGTAAGCGGGAGGACCTACAATGGGCAGTTCTTC. It is translated as CATSRVSGRTYNGQFF. V and J are TRBV15 and TRBJ2-1; 9 bases match TRBD2. The CDR3 totals 16 residues. Germline V gene lookup returns CDR1 LNHNV and CDR2 YYDKDF (reference sequence).

This clone is a singleton in its sample. J is TRBJ2-1 and V is TRBV28; 11 bases match TRBD1. V was clipped by 4 bases and J by 6 bases; unmatched bases: 5. This CDR3 comprises 15 residues. Per the germline V gene, CDR1 is MDHEN and CDR2 is SYDVKM. The CDR3 region is CASSSSGTGGNEQFF. DNA of the CDR3: TGTGCCAGCAGTTCCTCCGGGACAGGGGGCAATGAGCAGTTCTTC.

The J gene is TRBJ2-2, the V gene TRBV6-6; 11 nucleotides align to TRBD2. The CDR3 runs to 15 residues. Germline V CDR1 and CDR2: MNHNY, SVGAGI (reference sequence). J lost 3 bases, V lost 7 bases, and 4 bases had no gene match. CDR3 region: CASNLAGGHTGELFF. The CDR3 DNA follows: TGTGCCAGCAATCTAGCGGGAGGACACACCGGGGAGCTGTTTTTT.

The chain combines TRBV5-4 with TRBJ2-1; the match to TRBD1 covers 7 bases. The CDR3 length is 17 residues. The germline gives CDR1 SGHNT, CDR2 YYREEE (reference sequence). Trimming removed 0 bases from V and 4 bases from J; junction bases left unmatched: 10. CDR3 DNA: TGTGCCAGCAGCTTGGGAGGGGTTGGGACAGTTTACAATGAGCAGTTCTTC. Protein: CASSLGGVGTVYNEQFF. Variable domain in full (rest from reference TRBV5-4 and TRBJ2-1): ETGVTQSPTHLIKTRGQQVTLRCSSQSGHNTVSWYQQALGQGPQFIFQYYREEENGRGNFPPRFSGLQFPNYSSELNVNALELDDSALYLCASSLGGVGTVYNEQFFGPGTRLTVL.

The chain employs TRBV28 and TRBJ2-5; D tentatively reads TRBD1 or TRBD2 (5 bases each). This CDR3 region has 12 residues. Germline loops: CDR1 MDHEN, CDR2 SYDVKM. V dropped 6 bases and J dropped 2 bases, with 7 bases sitting between them. As DNA, the CDR3 is TGTGCCAGCAGGGGGGAACAAGAGACCCAGTACTTC. Protein sequence: CASRGEQETQYF.

The rearrangement links TRBV7-2 to TRBJ2-7; TRBD1 might be the D (5 bases). V gave up 1 base and J gave up 0 bases, with 7 bases separating them. CDR3 length: 14 residues. CDR1 and CDR2 from the germline V gene are SGHTA and FQGNSA. CDR3 sequence reads: CASSLGGPSYEQYF. CDR3 DNA sequence: TGTGCCAGCAGCTTAGGGGGCCCCTCCTACGAGCAGTACTTC.

Remarks on this clone: This same CDR3 is encoded by further DNA sequences in the sample. This chain connects TRBV9 to TRBJ2-1; 11 bases map to TRBD1. CDR1 and CDR2 from the germline V gene are SGDLS and YYNGEE. This CDR3 comprises 15 residues. Trimming cost V 2 bases and J 8 bases; bases outside gene matches: 6. Here the CDR3 reads CASSVGTGGLDEQFF. The CDR3 coding sequence is TGTGCCAGCAGCGTCGGGACAGGGGGTCTGGATGAGCAGTTCTTC. Using reference TRBV9 and TRBJ2-1 for the parts outside the CDR3, the full variable domain is DSGVTQTPKHLITATGQRVTLRCSPRSGDLSVYWYQQSLDQGLQFLIQYYNGEERAKGNILERFSAQQFPDLHSELNLSSLELGDSALYFCASSVGTGGLDEQFFGPGTRLTVL.

The chain couples TRBV28 to TRBJ2-6; D is undetermined. This CDR3 has 16 residues. The germline V and J ends were trimmed by 4 bases and 4 bases, with 14 bases remaining between them. The germline gives CDR1 MDHEN, CDR2 SYDVKM. The CDR3 bases are TGTGCCAGCAGTTCGGGTACGTCGTCCGGGGCCAACGTCCTGACTTTC. This encodes CASSSGTSSGANVLTF.

This clone showed up just a few times. This chain uses TRBV9 with TRBJ2-1, with TRBD2 matching 7 bases. Germline V gene sequence: CDR1 SGDLS, CDR2 YYNGEE. V lost 0 bases to trimming and J lost 5 bases; unmatched junction nucleotides: 5. There are 15 residues in the CDR3. The CDR3 protein is CASSVVAGVHNEQFF. Here the CDR3 DNA reads TGTGCCAGCAGCGTAGTGGCGGGAGTACACAATGAGCAGTTCTTC.

The chain uses TRBV10-2 and TRBJ2-7; TRBD2 matches at 15 bases. The V segment lost 6 bases and the J segment 2 bases; nucleotides outside the gene matches: 11. CDR1 and CDR2 from the germline V gene are WSHSY and SAAADI. The CDR3 contains 18 residues. The CDR3 reads CASRPGLAGGLSTYEQYF. The DNA of the CDR3 is TGCGCCAGCAGACCGGGACTAGCGGGAGGTTTGTCTACCTACGAGCAGTACTTC.

The chain carries TRBV27 and TRBJ2-7; 7 bases line up with TRBD1. J lost 3 bases, V lost 2 bases, and 19 bases had no gene match. Germline V CDR1 and CDR2: MNHEY, SMNVEV (reference sequence). The CDR3 runs to 19 residues. CDR3 in DNA: TGTGCCAGCAGTTTAAGATCTTACCTTTTCAGGGGGACCCACTACGAGCAGTACTTC. Its translation is CASSLRSYLFRGTHYEQYF.

The chain joins TRBV6-5 to TRBJ2-7, with D perhaps being TRBD1 or TRBD2 (5 bases each). In germline, CDR1 is MNHEY, CDR2 SVGAGI. The CDR3 is 14 residues long. Trimming shortened V by 6 bases and J by 3 bases, and 15 bases separated the two germline ends. CDR3 sequence reads: CASRRSRDHYEQYF. CDR3 nucleotides: TGTGCCAGCAGGCGTTCCAGGGACCACTACGAGCAGTACTTC.

The rearrangement links TRBV18 to TRBJ1-1; maybe TRBD1 (6 bases). Germline V CDR1 and CDR2: KGHSH, LQKENI. Trimming took 1 base from V and 2 from J, leaving 8 bases between them. The CDR3 extends over 14 amino acids. CDR3 sequence reads: CASSPLGGNTEAFF. CDR3 coding DNA: TGTGCCAGCTCACCACTGGGGGGCAACACTGAAGCTTTCTTT.

The chain combines TRBV28 with TRBJ2-3, with 7 bases fitting TRBD1. Germline V CDR1 and CDR2: MDHEN, SYDVKM. The CDR3 is 17 amino acids. The V segment lost 1 base and the J segment 2 bases; nucleotides outside the gene matches: 9. The CDR3 region is CASSLSSTGSVTDTQYF. CDR3 sequence (DNA): TGTGCCAGCAGTTTATCATCGACAGGGTCAGTCACAGATACGCAGTATTTT. The full variable domain, rest sourced from reference TRBV28 and TRBJ2-3, is DVKVTQSSRYLVKRTGEKVFLECVQDMDHENMFWYRQDPGLGLRLIYFSYDVKMKEKGDIPEGYSVSREKKERFSLILESASTNQTSMYLCASSLSSTGSVTDTQYFGPGTRLTVL.

The V gene is TRBV6-5, the J gene TRBJ2-5; D is perhaps TRBD1 or TRBD2 (5 bases each). CDR1 and CDR2 from the germline V gene are MNHEY and SVGAGI. CDR3 length: 13 residues. V was shortened by 6 bases and J by 5 bases, with 13 bases between the two germline ends. For the CDR3, the DNA is TGTGCCAGCAGAAAGGGGTGGGGGGAGACCCAGTACTTC. Amino acids: CASRKGWGETQYF.

The chain is built from TRBV7-8 and TRBJ2-5, with D hard to call. The CDR3 totals 14 residues. The V end was cut by 2 bases, the J end by 1 base, with 8 bases between. CDR1 is SGHVS and CDR2 is FQNEAQ in the germline V gene. The CDR3 loop is CASSLIESQETQYF. Written as DNA, the CDR3 is TGTGCCAGCAGCTTAATCGAGAGCCAAGAGACCCAGTACTTC.

This chain connects TRBV21-1 to TRBJ1-2. TRBV21-1 is shown as a pseudogene. This CDR3 has 13 residues. CDR3 residues: CASSKGGDYGYTF. The CDR3 nucleotides are TGTGCCAGCAGCAAAGGGGGGGACTATGGCTACACCTTC.

The rearrangement uses TRBV2 and TRBJ1-4; TRBD1 agrees at 11 bases. Germline lookup yields CDR1 SNHLY and CDR2 FYNNEI. CDR3 length: 15 amino acids. V was clipped by 6 bases and J by 2 bases; unmatched bases: 2. CDR3 sequence (DNA): TGTGCCAGCAGGGACAGGGGGCACACTAATGAAAAACTGTTTTTT. As protein: CASRDRGHTNEKLFF.

The chain recombines TRBV11-3 with TRBJ2-1; possible D gene TRBD2, 7 bases. V was pared by 5 bases and J by 6 bases, with 14 bases between. Germline lookup yields CDR1 SGHNT and CDR2 YENEEA. CDR3 length equals 14 residues. Written as DNA, the CDR3 is TGTGCCAGCAGCCCCCAACGGGGGGCCAATGAGCAGTTCTTC. Translation gives CASSPQRGANEQFF.